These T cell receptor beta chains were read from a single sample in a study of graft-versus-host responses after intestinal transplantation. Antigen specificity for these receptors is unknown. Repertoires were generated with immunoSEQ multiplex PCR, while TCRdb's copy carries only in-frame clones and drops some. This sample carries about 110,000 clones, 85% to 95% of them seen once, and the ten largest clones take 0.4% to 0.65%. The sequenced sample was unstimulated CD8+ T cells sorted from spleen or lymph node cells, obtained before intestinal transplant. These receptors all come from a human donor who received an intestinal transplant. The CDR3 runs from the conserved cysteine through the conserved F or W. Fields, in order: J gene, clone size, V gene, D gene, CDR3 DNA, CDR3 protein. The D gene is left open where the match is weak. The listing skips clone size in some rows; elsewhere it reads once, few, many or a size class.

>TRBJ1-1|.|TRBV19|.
TGTGCCAGCCGCTCGGGTTTAACTGAAGCTTTCTTT
CASRSGLTEAFF
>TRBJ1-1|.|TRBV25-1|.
TGTGCCAGCAGTGAGTGGACACAGAACACTGAAGCTTTCTTT
CASSEWTQNTEAFF
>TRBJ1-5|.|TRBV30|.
TGTGCCTGGAGGGCAGGACCTAGCAATCAGCCCCAGCATTTT
CAWRAGPSNQPQHF
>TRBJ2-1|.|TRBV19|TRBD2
TGTGCCAGTATGATACTAGCGGGAGTGAATGAGCAGTTCTTC
CASMILAGVNEQFF
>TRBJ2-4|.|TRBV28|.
TGTGCCAGCAGTTCCTCTTGGGGCCTAGCCAAAAACATTCAGTACTTC
CASSSSWGLAKNIQYF
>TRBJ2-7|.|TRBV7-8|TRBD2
TGTGCCAGCAGCTTATATCTAGCGGGAGTAAACGAGCAGTACTTC
CASSLYLAGVNEQYF
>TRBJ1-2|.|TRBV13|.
TGTGCCAGCAGCTTAAGCGGGCGGAACTATGGCTACACCTTC
CASSLSGRNYGYTF
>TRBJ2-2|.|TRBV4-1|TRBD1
TGCGCCAGCAGCCAATGGACAGGGGACACCGGGGAGCTGTTTTTT
CASSQWTGDTGELFF
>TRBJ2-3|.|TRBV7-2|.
TGTGCCAGCAGCTTAAGATTGGTATCAGGGGCTTACACAGATACGCAGTATTTT
CASSLRLVSGAYTDTQYF
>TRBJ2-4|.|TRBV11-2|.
TGTGCCAGCAGTTACAGCGGAGCCAAAAACATTCAGTACTTC
CASSYSGAKNIQYF
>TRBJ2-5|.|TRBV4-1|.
TGCGCCAGCAGGGGGAGACTCCAAGAGACCCAGTACTTC
CASRGRLQETQYF
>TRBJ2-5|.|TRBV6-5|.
TGTGCCAGCAGTTACTCCGTCCAGTCGGAGACCCAGTACTTC
CASSYSVQSETQYF
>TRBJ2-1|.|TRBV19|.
TGTGCCAGTAGCCACTTAGGTGGGAAATACAATGAGCAGTTCTTC
CASSHLGGKYNEQFF
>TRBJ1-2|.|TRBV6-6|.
TGTGCCAGCAGCCACGAGGGGGACTATGGCTACACCTTC
CASSHEGDYGYTF
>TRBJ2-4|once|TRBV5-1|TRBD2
TGCGCCAGCAGCCCGCGGGAGGGCGAGGGGGTGTACATTCAGTACTTC
CASSPREGEGVYIQYF
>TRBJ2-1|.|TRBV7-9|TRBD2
TGTGCCAGCATGGGGCGGGAGTCTCAGGAGCAGTTCTTC
CASMGRESQEQFF
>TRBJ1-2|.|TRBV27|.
TGTGCCAGCAGTCCTCACCTGACAGGTGGCTACACCTTC
CASSPHLTGGYTF
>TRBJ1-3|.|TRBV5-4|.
TGTGCCAGCAGCCCAGCAGGCTCTGGAAACACCATATATTTT
CASSPAGSGNTIYF
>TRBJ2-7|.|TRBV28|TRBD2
TGTGCCAGCAGTTTACCCGGGACTAGCGGGAGGGCAAGTCGCTACGAGCAGTACTTC
CASSLPGTSGRASRYEQYF
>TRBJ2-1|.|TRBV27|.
TGTGCCAGCAGTTTATCGATCCAAAACAATGAGCAGTTCTTC
CASSLSIQNNEQFF
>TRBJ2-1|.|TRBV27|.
TGTGCCAGCAGTTTATTACGGCTAGACGGGGACAATGAGCAGTTCTTC
CASSLLRLDGDNEQFF
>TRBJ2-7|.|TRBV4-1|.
TGCGCCAGCAGTGAGCCGGGACGGACGTACGAGCAGTACTTC
CASSEPGRTYEQYF
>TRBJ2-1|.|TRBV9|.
TGTGCCAGCGCGCTTCGGGGTCCTGAGCAGTTCTTC
CASALRGPEQFF
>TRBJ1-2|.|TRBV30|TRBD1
TGTGCCTGGATCCTAACCGGGACAGAAGGCTACACCTTC
CAWILTGTEGYTF
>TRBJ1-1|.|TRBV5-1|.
TGCGCCAGCAGCTTGGTAGGTAGAGCCACTGGAAACACTGAAGCTTTCTTT
CASSLVGRATGNTEAFF
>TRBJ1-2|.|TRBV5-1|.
TGCGCCAGCAGCCACTGGGGACTCGGCGATGGCTACGCCTTC
CASSHWGLGDGYAF
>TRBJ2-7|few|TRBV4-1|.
TGCGCCAGCAGCCAAGGACAGGACAGCTCCTACGAGCAGTACTTC
CASSQGQDSSYEQYF